This record concerns one TCR beta chain sequence. Its matching antigen is unknown. The length of the CDR3 is 15 residues. Germline V lookup: CDR1 MNHEY, CDR2 SMNVEV (reference sequence). The germline V and J ends were trimmed by 2 bases and 8 bases, with 16 bases remaining between them. This specimen belongs to a study of blood T cell dynamics during melanoma immunotherapy. Turning to the study itself: Metastatic melanoma patients received first-line pembrolizumab or nivolumab plus ipilimumab. Notes on the study in general: Whether repertoire-driving clones were melanoma-specific could not be determined.

Every bulk PBMC sample received the same 350 ng of DNA. The table came from immunoSEQ multiplex PCR; TCRdb's copy has only in-frame clones and leaves some out. The table records 6,000 or so clones, roughly 85% of them present only once. Time point here: pre-treatment baseline. The sequenced sample was blood, obtained from a patient treated with checkpoint blockade. The gene calls are TRBV27 and TRBJ2-1, with D possibly TRBD2 on 10 matching bases. This sequence was found in a human donor with melanoma. The chain's CDR3 is CASSLLAGDRDEQFF. CDR3 sequence (DNA): TGTGCCAGCAGTTTACTAGCGGGGGACAGGGATGAGCAGTTCTTC.